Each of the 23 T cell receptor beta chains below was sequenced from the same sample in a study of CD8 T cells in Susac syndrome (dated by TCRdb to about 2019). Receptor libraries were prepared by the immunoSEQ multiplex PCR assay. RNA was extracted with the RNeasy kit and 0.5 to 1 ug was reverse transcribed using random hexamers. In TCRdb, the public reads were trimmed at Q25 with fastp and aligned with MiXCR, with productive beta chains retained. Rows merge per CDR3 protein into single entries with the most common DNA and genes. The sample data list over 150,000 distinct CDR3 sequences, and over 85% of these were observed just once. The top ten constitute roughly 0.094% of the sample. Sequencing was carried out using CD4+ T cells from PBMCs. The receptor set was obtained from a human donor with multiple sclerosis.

CDR3 DNA sequence: TGTGCCAGCAGGGAACAGAATTCCGCCGGGGAGCTGTTTTTT. This gives the protein CASREQNSAGELFF. The V gene is TRBV2, the J gene TRBJ2-2; D gene unclear. In germline, CDR1 is SNHLY, CDR2 FYNNEI. The CDR3 is 14 amino acids. V was trimmed by 6 bases and J by 6 bases, leaving 14 bases between them.

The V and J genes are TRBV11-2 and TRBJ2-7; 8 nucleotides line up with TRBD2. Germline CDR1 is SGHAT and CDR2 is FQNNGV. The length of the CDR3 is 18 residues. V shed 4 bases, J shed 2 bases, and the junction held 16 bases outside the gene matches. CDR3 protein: CASSSTGRQRGSTYEQYF. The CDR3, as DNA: TGTGCCAGCAGCTCCACAGGGCGACAGCGGGGGTCCACCTACGAGCAGTACTTC.

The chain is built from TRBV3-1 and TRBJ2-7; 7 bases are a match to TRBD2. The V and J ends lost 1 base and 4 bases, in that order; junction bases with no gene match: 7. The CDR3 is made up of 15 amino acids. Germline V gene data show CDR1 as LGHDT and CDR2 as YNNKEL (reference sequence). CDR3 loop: CASSQAAGVGYEQYF. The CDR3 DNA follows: TGTGCCAGCAGCCAAGCTGCGGGAGTTGGGTACGAGCAGTACTTC.

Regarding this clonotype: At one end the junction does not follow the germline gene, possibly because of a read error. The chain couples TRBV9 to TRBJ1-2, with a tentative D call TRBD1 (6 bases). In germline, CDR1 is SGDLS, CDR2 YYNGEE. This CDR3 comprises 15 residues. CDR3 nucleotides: TGTGCCAGCAGCGTAGCCAGGGGATTGAGCGATGGTTACACCTTC. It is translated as CASSVARGLSDGYTF.

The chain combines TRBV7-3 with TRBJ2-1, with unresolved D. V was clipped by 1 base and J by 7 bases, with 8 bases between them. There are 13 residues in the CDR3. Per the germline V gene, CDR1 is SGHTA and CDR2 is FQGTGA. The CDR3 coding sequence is TGTGCCAGCAGCTTAAGTATCGAGAATGAGCAGTTCTTC. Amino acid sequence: CASSLSIENEQFF.

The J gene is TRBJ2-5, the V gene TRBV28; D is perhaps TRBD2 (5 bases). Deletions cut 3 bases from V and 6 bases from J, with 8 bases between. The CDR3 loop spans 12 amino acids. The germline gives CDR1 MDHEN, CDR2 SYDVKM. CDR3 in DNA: TGTGCCAGCAGTTTGGACTCAAAGACCCAGTACTTC. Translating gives CASSLDSKTQYF.

CDR3 sequence: CASPSQETQYF. The DNA of the CDR3 is TGTGCCAGCCCATCGCAAGAGACCCAGTACTTC. This sequence joins TRBV12-3 or TRBV12-4 and TRBJ2-5; D gene uncertain. Between the trimmed V and J ends, which lost 8 bases and 2 bases, there was a span of 6 bases. The CDR3 is 11 amino acids.

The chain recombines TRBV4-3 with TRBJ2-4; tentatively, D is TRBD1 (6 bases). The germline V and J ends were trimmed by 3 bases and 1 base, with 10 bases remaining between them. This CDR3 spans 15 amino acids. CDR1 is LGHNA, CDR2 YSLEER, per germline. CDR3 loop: CASSHTGNAKNIQYF. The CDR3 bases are TGCGCCAGCAGCCATACAGGGAACGCCAAAAACATTCAGTACTTC.

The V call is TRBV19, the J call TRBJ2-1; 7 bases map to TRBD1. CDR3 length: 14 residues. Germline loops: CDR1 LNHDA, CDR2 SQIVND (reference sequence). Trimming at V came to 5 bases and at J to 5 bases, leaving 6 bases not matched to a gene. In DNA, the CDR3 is TGTGCCAGTAGTTCTCACAGGGGCCACAATGAGCAGTTCTTC. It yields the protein CASSSHRGHNEQFF.

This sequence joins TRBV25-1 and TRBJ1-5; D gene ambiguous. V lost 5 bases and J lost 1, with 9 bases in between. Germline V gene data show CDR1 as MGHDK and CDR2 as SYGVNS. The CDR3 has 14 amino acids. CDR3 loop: CASSSPQSNQPQHF. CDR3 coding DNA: TGTGCCAGCAGTTCGCCACAGAGCAATCAGCCCCAGCATTTT. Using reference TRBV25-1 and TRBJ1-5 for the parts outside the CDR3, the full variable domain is EADIYQTPRYLVIGTGKKITLECSQTMGHDKMYWYQQDPGMELHLIHYSYGVNSTEKGDLSSESTVSRIRTEHFPLTLESARPSHTSQYLCASSSPQSNQPQHFGDGTRLSIL.

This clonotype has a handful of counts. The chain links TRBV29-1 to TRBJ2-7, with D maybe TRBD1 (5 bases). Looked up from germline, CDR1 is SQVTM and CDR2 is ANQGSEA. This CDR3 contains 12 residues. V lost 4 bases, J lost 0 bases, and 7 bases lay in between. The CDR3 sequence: CSVVQDSYEQYF. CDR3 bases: TGCAGCGTTGTACAGGACTCCTACGAGCAGTACTTC.

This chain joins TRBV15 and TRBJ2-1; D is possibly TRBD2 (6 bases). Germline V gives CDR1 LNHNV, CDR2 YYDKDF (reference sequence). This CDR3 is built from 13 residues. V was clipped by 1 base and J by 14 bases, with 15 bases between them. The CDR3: CATSRGGGNGKFF. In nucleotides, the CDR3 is TGTGCCACCAGCAGAGGCGGAGGGAACGGCAAGTTCTTC.

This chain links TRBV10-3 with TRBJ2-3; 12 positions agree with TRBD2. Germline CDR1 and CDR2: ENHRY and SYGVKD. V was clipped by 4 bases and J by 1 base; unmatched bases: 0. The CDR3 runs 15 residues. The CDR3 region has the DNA TGTGCCATCAGTGGGACTAGCGGGGGCACAGATACGCAGTATTTT. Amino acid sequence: CAISGTSGGTDTQYF.

CDR3 DNA: TGTGCCAGCTATACGGGACCTGAGGCTCCTGGCTACACCTTC. This gives the protein CASYTGPEAPGYTF. V gene TRBV10-3 combines with J gene TRBJ1-2; possible D gene TRBD1, 5 bases. The CDR3 has 14 amino acids. Germline CDR1 is ENHRY and CDR2 is SYGVKD. V lost 10 bases, J lost 7 bases, and 22 bases lay in between.

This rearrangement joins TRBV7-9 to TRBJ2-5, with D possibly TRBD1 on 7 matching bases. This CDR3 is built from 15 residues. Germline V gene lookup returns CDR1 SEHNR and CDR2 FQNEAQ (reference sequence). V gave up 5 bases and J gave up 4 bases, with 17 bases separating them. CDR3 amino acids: CASSPNQGGAETQYF. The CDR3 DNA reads TGTGCCAGCAGCCCGAACCAGGGGGGCGCAGAGACCCAGTACTTC. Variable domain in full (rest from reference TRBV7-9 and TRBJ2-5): DTGVSQNPRHKITKRGQNVTFRCDPISEHNRLYWYRQTLGQGPEFLTYFQNEAQLEKSRLLSDRFSAERPKGSFSTLEIQRTEQGDSAMYLCASSPNQGGAETQYFGPGTRLLVL.

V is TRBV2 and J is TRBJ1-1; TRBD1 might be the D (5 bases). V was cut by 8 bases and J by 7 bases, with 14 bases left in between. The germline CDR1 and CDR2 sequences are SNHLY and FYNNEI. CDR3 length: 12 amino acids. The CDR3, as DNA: TGTGCCAGCGGAGGGTCAGGGAATGAAGCTTTCTTT. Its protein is CASGGSGNEAFF.

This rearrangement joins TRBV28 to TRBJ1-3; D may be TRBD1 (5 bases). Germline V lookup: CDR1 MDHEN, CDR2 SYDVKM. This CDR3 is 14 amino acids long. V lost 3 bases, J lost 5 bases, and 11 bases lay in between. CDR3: CASSLPGPRNTIYF. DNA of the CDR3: TGTGCCAGCAGTTTGCCGGGACCCAGAAACACCATATATTTT.

Here the CDR3 DNA reads TGTGCCAGCAGCCAACTTGACGGACCCTTCATGAACACTGAAGCTTTCTTT. This encodes CASSQLDGPFMNTEAFF. The chain links TRBV3-1 to TRBJ1-1, with D uncertain. This CDR3 comprises 17 residues. The V end was cut by 2 bases, the J end by 0 bases, with 16 bases between. The germline CDR1 and CDR2 sequences are LGHDT and YNNKEL (reference sequence).

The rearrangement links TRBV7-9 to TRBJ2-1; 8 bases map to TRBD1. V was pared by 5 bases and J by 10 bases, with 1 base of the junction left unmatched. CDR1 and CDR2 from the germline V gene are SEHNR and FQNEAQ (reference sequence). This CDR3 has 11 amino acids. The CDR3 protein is CASSPGGEQFF. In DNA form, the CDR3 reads TGTGCCAGCAGCCCAGGGGGCGAGCAGTTCTTC.

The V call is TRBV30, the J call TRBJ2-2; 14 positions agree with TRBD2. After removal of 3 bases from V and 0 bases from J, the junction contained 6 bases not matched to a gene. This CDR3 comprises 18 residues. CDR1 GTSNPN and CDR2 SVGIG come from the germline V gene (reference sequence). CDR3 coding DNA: TGTGCCTGGAGGCCGGGACTAGCGGGGGACGCGAACACCGGGGAGCTGTTTTTT. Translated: CAWRPGLAGDANTGELFF.

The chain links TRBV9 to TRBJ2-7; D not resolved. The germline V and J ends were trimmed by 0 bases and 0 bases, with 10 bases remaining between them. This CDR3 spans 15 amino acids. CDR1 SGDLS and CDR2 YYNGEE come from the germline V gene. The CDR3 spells CASSVDEYPSYEQYF. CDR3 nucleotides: TGTGCCAGCAGCGTAGACGAGTACCCCTCCTACGAGCAGTACTTC.

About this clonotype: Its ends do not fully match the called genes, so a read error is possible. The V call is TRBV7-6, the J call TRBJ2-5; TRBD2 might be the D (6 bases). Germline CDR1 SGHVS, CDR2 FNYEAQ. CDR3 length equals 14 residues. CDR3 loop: CASSPGLQQGTQYF. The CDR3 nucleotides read TGTGCCAGCAGCCCGGGACTCCAACAAGGGACCCAGTACTTC.

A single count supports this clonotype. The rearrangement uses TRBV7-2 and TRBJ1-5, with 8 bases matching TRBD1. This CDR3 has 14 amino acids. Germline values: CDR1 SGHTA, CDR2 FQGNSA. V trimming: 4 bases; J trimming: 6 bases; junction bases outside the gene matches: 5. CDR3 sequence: CASSYGTGGQPQHF. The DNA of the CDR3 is TGTGCCAGCAGCTACGGGACAGGAGGTCAGCCCCAGCATTTT.